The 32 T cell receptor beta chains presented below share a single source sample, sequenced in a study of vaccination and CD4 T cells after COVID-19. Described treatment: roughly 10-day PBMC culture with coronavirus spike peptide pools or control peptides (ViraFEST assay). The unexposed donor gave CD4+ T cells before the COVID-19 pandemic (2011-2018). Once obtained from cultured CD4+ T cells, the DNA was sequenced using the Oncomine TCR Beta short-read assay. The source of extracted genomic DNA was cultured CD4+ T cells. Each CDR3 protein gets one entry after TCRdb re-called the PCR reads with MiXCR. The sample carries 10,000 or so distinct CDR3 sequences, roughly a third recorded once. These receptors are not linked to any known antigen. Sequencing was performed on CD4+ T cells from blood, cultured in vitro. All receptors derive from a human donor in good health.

The DNA of the CDR3 is TGTGCCAGCAGTTCCCTTCAAGGGGTCAATACCAATCAGCCCCAGCATTTT. It translates to CASSSLQGVNTNQPQHF. The chain joins TRBV6-5 to TRBJ1-5; D is possibly TRBD1 (5 bases). This CDR3 is built from 17 residues. The germline V gene has CDR1 MNHEY and CDR2 SVGAGI. The ends were cut back, 4 bases at V and 3 bases at J, with 19 bases in the middle.

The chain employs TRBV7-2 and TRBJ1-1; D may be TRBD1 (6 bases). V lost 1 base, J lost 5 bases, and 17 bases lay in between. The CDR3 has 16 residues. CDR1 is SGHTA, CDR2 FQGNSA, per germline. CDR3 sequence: CASSLVQVGAGTEAFF. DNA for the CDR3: TGTGCCAGCAGCTTAGTACAAGTGGGGGCGGGTACTGAAGCTTTCTTT.

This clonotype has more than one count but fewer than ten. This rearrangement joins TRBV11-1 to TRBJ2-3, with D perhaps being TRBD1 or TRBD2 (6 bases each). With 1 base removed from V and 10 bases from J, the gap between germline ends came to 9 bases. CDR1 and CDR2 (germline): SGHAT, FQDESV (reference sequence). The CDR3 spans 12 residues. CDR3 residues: CASSLDREAQYF. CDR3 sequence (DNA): TGTGCCAGCAGCTTAGACAGGGAGGCGCAGTATTTT.

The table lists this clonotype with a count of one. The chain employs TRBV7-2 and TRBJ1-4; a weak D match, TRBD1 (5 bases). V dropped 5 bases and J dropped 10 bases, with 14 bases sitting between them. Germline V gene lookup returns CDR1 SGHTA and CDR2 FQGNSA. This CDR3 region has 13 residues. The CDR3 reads CASSTDIAGKLFF. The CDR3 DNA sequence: TGTGCCAGCAGCACGGACATTGCAGGAAAACTGTTTTTT.

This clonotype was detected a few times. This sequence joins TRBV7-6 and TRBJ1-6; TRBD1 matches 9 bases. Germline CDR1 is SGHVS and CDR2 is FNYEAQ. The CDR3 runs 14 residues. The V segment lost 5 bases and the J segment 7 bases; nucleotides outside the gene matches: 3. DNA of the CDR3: TGTGCCAGCAGCCGGGACAGGGCGAATTCACCCCTCCACTTT. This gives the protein CASSRDRANSPLHF.

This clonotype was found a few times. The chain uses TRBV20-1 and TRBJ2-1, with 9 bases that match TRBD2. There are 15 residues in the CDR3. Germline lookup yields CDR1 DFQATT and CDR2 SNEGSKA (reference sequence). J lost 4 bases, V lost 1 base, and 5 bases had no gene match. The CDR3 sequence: CSARGLAALYNEQFF. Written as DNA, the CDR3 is TGCAGTGCTAGAGGACTAGCGGCATTATACAATGAGCAGTTCTTC.

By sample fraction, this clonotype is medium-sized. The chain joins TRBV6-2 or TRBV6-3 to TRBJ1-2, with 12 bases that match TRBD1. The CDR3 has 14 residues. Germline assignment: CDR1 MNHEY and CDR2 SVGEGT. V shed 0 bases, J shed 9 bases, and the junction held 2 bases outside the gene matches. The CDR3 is CASSYSGTGGSYTF. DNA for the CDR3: TGTGCCAGCAGTTACTCAGGGACAGGGGGCAGCTACACCTTC.

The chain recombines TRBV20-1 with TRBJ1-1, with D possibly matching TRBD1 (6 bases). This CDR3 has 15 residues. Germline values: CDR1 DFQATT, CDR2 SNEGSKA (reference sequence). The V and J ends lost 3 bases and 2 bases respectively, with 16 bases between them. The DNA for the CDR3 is TGCAGTGCTAGCGGGGGGGCTGGATTCAACACTGAAGCTTTCTTT. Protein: CSASGGAGFNTEAFF.

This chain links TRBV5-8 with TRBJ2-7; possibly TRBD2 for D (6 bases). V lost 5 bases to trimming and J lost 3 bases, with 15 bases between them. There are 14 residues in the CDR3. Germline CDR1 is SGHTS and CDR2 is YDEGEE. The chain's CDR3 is CASSPQGLFYEQYF. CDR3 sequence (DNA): TGTGCCAGCAGTCCTCAGGGACTCTTCTACGAGCAGTACTTC.

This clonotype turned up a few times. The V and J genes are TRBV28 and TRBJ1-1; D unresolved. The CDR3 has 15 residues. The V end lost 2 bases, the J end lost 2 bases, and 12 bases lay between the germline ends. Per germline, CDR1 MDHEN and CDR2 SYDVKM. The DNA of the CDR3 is TGTGCCAGCAGTTTAAGTGGCAGGTTAAACACTGAAGCTTTCTTT. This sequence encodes CASSLSGRLNTEAFF.

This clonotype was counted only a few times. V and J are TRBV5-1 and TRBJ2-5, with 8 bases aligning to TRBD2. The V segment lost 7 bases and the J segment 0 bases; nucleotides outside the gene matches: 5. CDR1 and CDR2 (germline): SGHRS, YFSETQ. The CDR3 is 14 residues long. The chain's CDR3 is CASASGLYQETQYF. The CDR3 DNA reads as TGCGCCAGCGCTAGCGGGCTGTACCAAGAGACCCAGTACTTC. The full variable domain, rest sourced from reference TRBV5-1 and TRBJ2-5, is KAGVTQTPRYLIKTRGQQVTLSCSPISGHRSVSWYQQTPGQGLQFLFEYFSETQRNKGNFPGRFSGRQFSNSRSEMNVSTLELGDSALYLCASASGLYQETQYFGPGTRLLVL.

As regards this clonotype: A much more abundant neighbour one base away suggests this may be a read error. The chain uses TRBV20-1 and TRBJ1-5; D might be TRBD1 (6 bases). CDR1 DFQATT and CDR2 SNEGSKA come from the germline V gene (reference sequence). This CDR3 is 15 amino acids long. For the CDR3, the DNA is TGCAGTGCTAGAGCCCCTGTGGGGGGCAATCAGCCCCCGCATTTT. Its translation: CSARAPVGGNQPPHF.

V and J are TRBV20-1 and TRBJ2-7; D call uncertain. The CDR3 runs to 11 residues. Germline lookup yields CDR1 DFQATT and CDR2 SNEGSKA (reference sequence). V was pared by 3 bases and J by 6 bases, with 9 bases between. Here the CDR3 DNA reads TGCAGTGCTAGGAATGGAGCCGAGCAGTACTTC. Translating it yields CSARNGAEQYF.

The CDR3 nucleotides are TGTGCCAGCGCCCGGGGGGGGACAACCGATACGCAGTATTTT. Translation gives CASARGGTTDTQYF. V usage is TRBV27 and J usage is TRBJ2-3, with 8 bases that match TRBD2. Losses at the gene ends were 8 bases for V and 6 bases for J; bases not matched to a gene: 10. Looked up from germline, CDR1 is MNHEY and CDR2 is SMNVEV (reference sequence). The CDR3 has 14 amino acids.

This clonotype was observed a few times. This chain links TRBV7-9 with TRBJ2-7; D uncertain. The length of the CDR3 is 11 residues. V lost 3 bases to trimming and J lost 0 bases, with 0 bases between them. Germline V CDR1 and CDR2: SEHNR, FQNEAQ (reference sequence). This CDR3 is CASSFSYEQYF. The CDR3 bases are TGTGCCAGCAGCTTCTCCTACGAGCAGTACTTC.

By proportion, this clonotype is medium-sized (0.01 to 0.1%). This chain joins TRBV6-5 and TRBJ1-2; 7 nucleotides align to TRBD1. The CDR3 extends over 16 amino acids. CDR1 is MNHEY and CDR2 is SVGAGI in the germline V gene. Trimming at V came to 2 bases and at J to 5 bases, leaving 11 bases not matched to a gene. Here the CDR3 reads CASSYKGQSRGYGYTF. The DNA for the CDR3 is TGTGCCAGCAGTTACAAGGGACAGTCCCGGGGGTATGGCTACACCTTC.

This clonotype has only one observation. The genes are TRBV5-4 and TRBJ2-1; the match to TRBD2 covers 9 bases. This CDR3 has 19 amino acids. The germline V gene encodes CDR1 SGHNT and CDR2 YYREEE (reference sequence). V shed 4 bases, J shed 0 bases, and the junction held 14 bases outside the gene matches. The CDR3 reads CASSPKWSREGSSYNEQFF. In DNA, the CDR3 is TGTGCCAGCAGCCCCAAATGGTCGCGGGAGGGGAGCTCCTACAATGAGCAGTTCTTC.

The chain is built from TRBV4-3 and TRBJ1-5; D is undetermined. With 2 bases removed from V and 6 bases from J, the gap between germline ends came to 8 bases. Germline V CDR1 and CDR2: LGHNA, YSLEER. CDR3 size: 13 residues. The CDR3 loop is CASSQSRGQPQHF. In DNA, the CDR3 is TGCGCCAGCAGCCAATCCCGGGGTCAGCCCCAGCATTTT.

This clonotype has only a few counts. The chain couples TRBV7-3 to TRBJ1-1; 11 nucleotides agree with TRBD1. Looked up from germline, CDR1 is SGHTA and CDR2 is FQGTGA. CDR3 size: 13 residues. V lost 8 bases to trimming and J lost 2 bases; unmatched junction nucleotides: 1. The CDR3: CASGQGANTEAFF. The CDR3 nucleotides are TGTGCCAGCGGACAGGGGGCAAACACTGAAGCTTTCTTT.

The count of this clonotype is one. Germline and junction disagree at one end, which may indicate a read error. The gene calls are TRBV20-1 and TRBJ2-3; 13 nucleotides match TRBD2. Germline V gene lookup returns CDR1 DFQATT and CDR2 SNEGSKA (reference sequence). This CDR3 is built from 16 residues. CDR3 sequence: CNARVTSGRAPDTQYF. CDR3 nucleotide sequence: TGCAATGCTAGAGTCACTAGCGGGAGGGCCCCAGATACGCAGTATTTT.

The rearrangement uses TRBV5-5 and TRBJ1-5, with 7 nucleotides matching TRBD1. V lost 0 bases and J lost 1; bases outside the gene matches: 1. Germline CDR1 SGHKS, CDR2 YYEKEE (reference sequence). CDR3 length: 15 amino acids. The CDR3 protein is CASSLAGGSNQPQHF. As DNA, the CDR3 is TGTGCCAGCAGCTTGGCAGGGGGGAGCAATCAGCCCCAGCATTTT. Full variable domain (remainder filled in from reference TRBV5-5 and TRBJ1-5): DAGVTQSPTHLIKTRGQQVTLRCSPISGHKSVSWYQQVLGQGPQFIFQYYEKEERGRGNFPDRFSARQFPNYSSELNVNALLLGDSALYLCASSLAGGSNQPQHFGDGTRLSIL.

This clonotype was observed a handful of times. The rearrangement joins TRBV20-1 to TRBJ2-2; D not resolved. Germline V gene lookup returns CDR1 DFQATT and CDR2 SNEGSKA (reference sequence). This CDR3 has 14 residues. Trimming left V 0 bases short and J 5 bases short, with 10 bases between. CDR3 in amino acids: CSARDGPLTGELFF. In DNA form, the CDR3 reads TGCAGTGCTAGAGATGGACCACTGACCGGGGAGCTGTTTTTT.

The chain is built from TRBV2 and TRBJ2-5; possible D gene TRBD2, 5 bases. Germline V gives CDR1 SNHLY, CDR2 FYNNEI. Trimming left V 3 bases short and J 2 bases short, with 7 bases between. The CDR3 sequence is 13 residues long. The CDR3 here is CASSEREQETQYF. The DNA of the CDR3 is TGTGCCAGCAGTGAGAGGGAGCAAGAGACCCAGTACTTC.

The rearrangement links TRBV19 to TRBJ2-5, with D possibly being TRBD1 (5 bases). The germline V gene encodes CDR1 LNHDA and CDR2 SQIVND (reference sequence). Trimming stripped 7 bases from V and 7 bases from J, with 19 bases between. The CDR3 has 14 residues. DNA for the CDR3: TGTGCCAGTACCCCTCTGGCCACCCAGGGGACCCAGTACTTC. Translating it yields CASTPLATQGTQYF. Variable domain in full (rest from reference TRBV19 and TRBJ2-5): DGGITQSPKYLFRKEGQNVTLSCEQNLNHDAMYWYRQDPGQGLRLIYYSQIVNDFQKGDIAEGYSVSREKKESFPLTVTSAQKNPTAFYLCASTPLATQGTQYFGPGTRLLVL.

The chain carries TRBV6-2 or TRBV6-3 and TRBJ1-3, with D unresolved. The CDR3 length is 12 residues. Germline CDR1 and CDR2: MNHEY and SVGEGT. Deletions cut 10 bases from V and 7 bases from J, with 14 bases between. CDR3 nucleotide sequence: TGTGCCACTTCGTCCTCTGAGAACACCATATATTTT. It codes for CATSSSENTIYF.

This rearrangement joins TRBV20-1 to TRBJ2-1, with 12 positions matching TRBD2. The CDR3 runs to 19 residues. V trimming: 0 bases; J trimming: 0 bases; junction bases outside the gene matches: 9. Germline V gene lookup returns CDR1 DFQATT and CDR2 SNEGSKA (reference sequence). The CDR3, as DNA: TGCAGTGCTAGAGATTGGGGACTAGCGGGTTCCCTCTCCTACAATGAGCAGTTCTTC. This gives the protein CSARDWGLAGSLSYNEQFF.

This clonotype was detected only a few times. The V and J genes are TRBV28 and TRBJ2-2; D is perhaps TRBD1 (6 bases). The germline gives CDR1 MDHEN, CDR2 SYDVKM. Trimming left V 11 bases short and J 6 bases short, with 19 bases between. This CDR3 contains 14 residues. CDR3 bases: TGTGCCGCATCCAGGGGAACTTTGGCCGGGGAGCTGTTTTTT. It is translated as CAASRGTLAGELFF.

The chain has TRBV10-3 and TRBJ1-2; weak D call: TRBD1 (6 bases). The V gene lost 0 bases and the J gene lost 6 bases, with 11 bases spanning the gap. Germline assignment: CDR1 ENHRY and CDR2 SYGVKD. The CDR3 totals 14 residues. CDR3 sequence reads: CAISESRGSDGYTF. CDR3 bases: TGTGCCATCAGTGAGTCCAGGGGATCGGATGGCTACACCTTC.

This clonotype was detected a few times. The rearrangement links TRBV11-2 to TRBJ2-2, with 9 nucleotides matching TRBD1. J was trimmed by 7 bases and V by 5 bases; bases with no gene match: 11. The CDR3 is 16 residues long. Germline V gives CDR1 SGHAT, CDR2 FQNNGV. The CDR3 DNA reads TGTGCCAGCAGCGCCCCCCGGACAGGGGTTGACGGGGAGCTGTTTTTT. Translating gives CASSAPRTGVDGELFF.

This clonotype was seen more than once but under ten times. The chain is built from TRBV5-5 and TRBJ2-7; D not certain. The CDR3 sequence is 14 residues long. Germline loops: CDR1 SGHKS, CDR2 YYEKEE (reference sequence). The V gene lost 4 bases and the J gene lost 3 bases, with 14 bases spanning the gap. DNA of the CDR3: TGTGCCAGCAGCCCTACAGAATTAGGCTACGAGCAGTACTTC. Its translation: CASSPTELGYEQYF.

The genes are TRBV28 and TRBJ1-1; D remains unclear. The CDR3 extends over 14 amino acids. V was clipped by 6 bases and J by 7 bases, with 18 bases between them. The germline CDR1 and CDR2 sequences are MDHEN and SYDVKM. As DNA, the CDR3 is TGTGCCAGCAGCCTCCCCTATGGGTACAGTGAAGCTTTCTTT. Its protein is CASSLPYGYSEAFF.

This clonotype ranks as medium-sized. The CDR3 nucleotides read TGCAGTGCCCCGCTCGGGGCTCTGAACACTGAAGCTTTCTTT. Translating it yields CSAPLGALNTEAFF. This sequence joins TRBV20-1 and TRBJ1-1; a possible D gene is TRBD1 (5 bases). The CDR3 spans 14 residues. Trimming stripped 6 bases from V and 0 bases from J, with 14 bases between. The germline V gene encodes CDR1 DFQATT and CDR2 SNEGSKA (reference sequence).